The 21 T cell receptor beta chains given below trace back to one sample, sequenced in a study of post-analysis software for immune sequencing data. Every TCR beta cDNA library bore unique molecular identifiers. TCRdb processed the PCR reads anew with MiXCR; each CDR3 protein has one entry. Of just over 250,000 distinct CDR3 sequences in the sample, 35% to 40% are singletons; the top ten hold around 4.7%. These receptors have no identified antigens. Study-wide results and caveats: Among four or five TRBV segments more frequent in patients than controls were TRBV5-6, TRBV5-1 and TRBV20-1.

The specimen was blood. The source of these receptors is a girl aged 10 to 17 with multiple sclerosis.

This clonotype came up a few times. The rearrangement links TRBV4-1 to TRBJ2-1, with TRBD2 matching 12 bases. Germline V gene lookup returns CDR1 MGHRA and CDR2 YSYEKL. Unmatched junction bases numbered 6, after V lost 0 bases and J lost 9 bases. CDR3 size: 16 residues. The CDR3, as DNA: TGCGCCAGCAGCCAAGACAGTTCTAGCGGGAGGGGTGAGCAGTTCTTC. Amino acids: CASSQDSSSGRGEQFF.

This clonotype was counted between two and nine times. A read error may explain this, as a much larger clone is one base away. The chain uses TRBV25-1 and TRBJ2-6; D not certain. V lost 0 bases and J lost 4, with 7 bases in between. The CDR3 is 15 amino acids. Germline loops: CDR1 MGHDK, CDR2 SYGVNS. The CDR3 loop is CASSEYSLGANVLTF. As DNA, the CDR3 is TGTGCCAGCAGTGAATATAGCTTGGGGGCCAACGTCCTGACTTTC.

A few counts support this clonotype. This chain uses TRBV5-5 with TRBJ1-1; D is unclear. Germline CDR1 is SGHKS and CDR2 is YYEKEE (reference sequence). CDR3 size: 13 residues. Deletions cut 0 bases from V and 4 bases from J, with 7 bases between. The CDR3 is CASSLVPGTEAFF. CDR3 DNA: TGTGCCAGCAGCTTGGTGCCAGGCACTGAAGCTTTCTTT. The full variable domain, its missing parts supplied by reference TRBV5-5 and TRBJ1-1, is DAGVTQSPTHLIKTRGQQVTLRCSPISGHKSVSWYQQVLGQGPQFIFQYYEKEERGRGNFPDRFSARQFPNYSSELNVNALLLGDSALYLCASSLVPGTEAFFGQGTRLTVV.

This clonotype was counted many times. This sequence joins TRBV24-1 and TRBJ2-3; TRBD1 matches 8 bases. The trim removed 6 bases at V and 3 bases at J, leaving 10 bases unmatched. Germline loops: CDR1 KGHDR, CDR2 SFDVKD. This CDR3 spans 16 amino acids. CDR3 region: CATSRGQGVGTDTQYF. CDR3 DNA: TGTGCCACCAGTCGCGGACAGGGTGTGGGGACAGATACGCAGTATTTT.

This clonotype has a handful of counts. This sequence may be a read error, since a much larger clone differs from it by one base. The V gene is TRBV12-5, the J gene TRBJ2-3; D may be TRBD2 (5 bases). CDR1 is LGHNT, CDR2 FRNRAP, per germline. The length of the CDR3 is 17 residues. The ends were cut back, 2 bases at V and 4 bases at J, with 19 bases in the middle. The CDR3 protein is CASGLTGSQRRPDTQYF. The CDR3 DNA reads TGTGCTAGTGGTTTGACCGGATCTCAACGGAGGCCAGATACGCAGTATTTT. Full variable domain (remainder filled in from reference TRBV12-5 and TRBJ2-3): DARVTQTPRHKVTEMGQEVTMRCQPILGHNTVFWYRQTMMQGLELLAYFRNRAPLDDSGMPKDRFSAEMPDATLATLKIQPSEPRDSAVYFCASGLTGSQRRPDTQYFGPGTRLTVL.

Here the CDR3 DNA reads TGCGCCAGCAGCGCTAGCGGGCAAGAGACCCAGTACTTC. This translates into CASSASGQETQYF. The chain recombines TRBV10-2 with TRBJ2-5; the match to TRBD2 covers 8 bases. Germline CDR1 WSHSY, CDR2 SAAADI. V was clipped by 6 bases and J by 2 bases; unmatched bases: 2. This CDR3 is 13 amino acids long.

This clonotype was detected many times. The rearrangement uses TRBV12-3 or TRBV12-4 and TRBJ2-3; the D is unclear. V gave up 6 bases and J gave up 1 base, with 5 bases separating them. The CDR3 has 12 residues. The CDR3 DNA follows: TGTGCCAGCAGCGGAGGCACAGATACGCAGTATTTT. Amino acids: CASSGGTDTQYF.

Only a few counts were recorded for this clonotype. The J gene is TRBJ1-5, the V gene TRBV28, with 7 bases fitting TRBD1. The CDR3 is 16 amino acids. With V trimmed by 5 bases and J by 7 bases, 14 bases remained unmatched. Germline loops: CDR1 MDHEN, CDR2 SYDVKM. As DNA, the CDR3 is TGTGCCAGCAGTACGGGACAGACCTGGGGCGAACAGCCCCAGCATTTT. Encoded protein: CASSTGQTWGEQPQHF.

The rearrangement links TRBV9 to TRBJ2-5; D uncertain. V was shortened by 4 bases and J by 0 bases, with 10 bases between the two germline ends. The CDR3 sequence is 14 residues long. Germline V gene lookup returns CDR1 SGDLS and CDR2 YYNGEE. The chain's CDR3 is CASSSDSNQETQYF. CDR3 sequence (DNA): TGTGCCAGCAGCTCCGACTCAAACCAAGAGACCCAGTACTTC.

This rearrangement joins TRBV9 to TRBJ1-2, with TRBD1 identical over 7 bases. The CDR3 sequence is 12 residues long. Losses at the gene ends were 7 bases for V and 4 bases for J; bases not matched to a gene: 4. CDR1 and CDR2 (germline): SGDLS, YYNGEE. CDR3 loop: CASRTGVYGYTF. The CDR3, as DNA: TGTGCCAGCCGGACAGGCGTCTATGGCTACACCTTC.

The sample holds many counts of this clonotype. This sequence joins TRBV27 and TRBJ2-3; 14 bases are a match to TRBD2. V gave up 2 bases and J gave up 1 base; unmatched junction bases: 11. CDR3 length equals 20 residues. CDR1 is MNHEY and CDR2 is SMNVEV in the germline V gene (reference sequence). CDR3 loop: CASSLVEGLAGVVGTDTQYF. DNA for the CDR3: TGTGCCAGCAGTTTAGTCGAGGGACTAGCGGGAGTCGTTGGCACAGATACGCAGTATTTT.

The chain couples TRBV12-3 or TRBV12-4 to TRBJ1-2; no definite D call. The CDR3 contains 12 residues. The V and J ends lost 8 bases and 4 bases respectively, with 11 bases between them. CDR3 residues: CASLEDGYGYTF. The CDR3 bases are TGTGCCAGCCTCGAAGACGGCTATGGCTACACCTTC.

There are many counts of this clonotype. The rearrangement joins TRBV10-2 to TRBJ2-7; 8 bases fit TRBD1. This CDR3 comprises 16 residues. The germline V gene encodes CDR1 WSHSY and CDR2 SAAADI. After removal of 3 bases from V and 0 bases from J, the junction contained 7 bases not matched to a gene. The CDR3 DNA reads as TGCGCCAGCAGTGATCCGGGACAGGCCTTCTCCTACGAGCAGTACTTC. It translates to CASSDPGQAFSYEQYF.

This clonotype was counted between two and nine times. At one end, the junction sequence differs from germline, possibly due to a read error. The chain links TRBV9 to TRBJ1-4; D gene unclear. The CDR3 runs to 12 residues. The germline gives CDR1 SGDLS, CDR2 YYNGEE. Here the CDR3 reads CASSGRNETLFF. The CDR3 coding sequence is TGTGCCAGCAGCGGCCGTAACGAAACACTGTTTTTT.

Ten or more counts support this clonotype. This chain links TRBV20-1 with TRBJ2-4; D perhaps matches TRBD2 (9 bases). Trimming shortened V by 3 bases and J by 1 base, and 25 bases separated the two germline ends. There are 19 residues in the CDR3. From germline, CDR1 is DFQATT and CDR2 SNEGSKA (reference sequence). CDR3 region: CSASPRGLSGLAAKNIQYF. As DNA, the CDR3 is TGCAGTGCTAGCCCCAGGGGGCTTTCCGGACTAGCGGCCAAAAACATTCAGTACTTC.

This clonotype was picked up many times. Since a much larger clone is just one base distant, this may be a read error. The V call is TRBV6-4, the J call TRBJ2-3; TRBD2 matches 9 bases. The CDR3 is 14 residues long. Trimming cost V 6 bases and J 5 bases; bases outside gene matches: 6. From germline, CDR1 is MRHNA and CDR2 SNTAGT. The CDR3 here is CASRDAGGRDTQYF. DNA of the CDR3: TGTGCCAGCAGGGACGCGGGGGGGCGAGATACGCAGTATTTT.

This clonotype showed up just a few times. This chain uses TRBV10-3 with TRBJ1-2; the match to TRBD1 covers 8 bases. V shed 3 bases and J 5 bases; nucleotides not matched to a gene: 8. The CDR3 has 15 amino acids. Germline lookup yields CDR1 ENHRY and CDR2 SYGVKD. CDR3 sequence reads: CAISDSGGVSYGYTF. For the CDR3, the DNA is TGTGCCATCAGTGACTCAGGGGGCGTCAGTTATGGCTACACCTTC.

The rearrangement links TRBV7-2 to TRBJ2-1; D is unresolved. Per germline, CDR1 SGHTA and CDR2 FQGNSA. V lost 5 bases, J lost 9 bases, and 14 bases lay in between. The length of the CDR3 is 13 residues. The CDR3 spells CASSQQSYREQFF. The CDR3 DNA is TGTGCCAGCAGCCAGCAGAGTTATCGTGAGCAGTTCTTC.

A word on this clonotype: It may be a read error: a sequence one base away is much more abundant. The chain couples TRBV20-1 to TRBJ2-1; the D call may be TRBD1 or TRBD2 (5 bases each). The CDR3 contains 12 residues. Per the germline V gene, CDR1 is DFQATT and CDR2 is SNEGSKA (reference sequence). CDR3 nucleotides: TGCAGGGCTAGAGAGAGGGGAAATGAGCAGTTCTTC. It encodes CRARERGNEQFF.

This clonotype was picked up many times. This chain joins TRBV6-5 and TRBJ1-2, with TRBD1 as a possible D gene (6 bases). Germline loops: CDR1 MNHEY, CDR2 SVGAGI. This CDR3 has 12 amino acids. The V and J ends lost 11 bases and 5 bases respectively, with 15 bases between them. The CDR3 loop reads CAARKGGYGYTF. CDR3 sequence (DNA): TGTGCCGCGCGAAAAGGGGGTTATGGCTACACCTTC.

Note on this clonotype: Given a much more abundant clone one base away, this may be a read error. The chain combines TRBV11-2 with TRBJ2-4; 7 bases map to TRBD1. Germline-derived CDR1 and CDR2 are SGHAT and FQNNGV. With 6 bases clipped from V and 6 bases from J, the junction kept 5 bases outside the gene matches. The CDR3 has 13 residues. CDR3 loop: CASRAGGGNIQYF. For the CDR3, the DNA is TGTGCCAGCAGGGCAGGGGGTGGAAACATTCAGTACTTC.